These 2 T cell receptor beta chains were sequenced from one sample in a study of T cells in Graves' hyperthyroidism and ophthalmopathy. Amplified regions were TCR beta CDR3 sequences from RNA transcripts. First-round RT-PCR with HTBI primers amplified the TCR CDR3 region. TCRdb fed the multiplex PCR reads into MiXCR, producing one record per CDR3 protein. The data show nearly 750,000 distinct CDR3 sequences, roughly 32% seen once. Material for sequencing was blood. The receptors were gathered from a woman between 35 and 50 years old with Graves' hyperthyroidism.

The genes are TRBV29-1 and TRBJ1-1; D possibly corresponds to TRBD1 (6 bases). Germline V gives CDR1 SQVTM, CDR2 ANQGSEA. Trimming stripped 4 bases from V and 5 bases from J, with 11 bases between. The CDR3 has 12 residues. CDR3 loop: CSVAGGRTEAFF. DNA for the CDR3: TGCAGCGTTGCTGGGGGCCGGACTGAAGCTTTCTTT.

In the case of this clonotype: It may be a read error: a sequence one base away is much more abundant. The J gene is TRBJ2-7, the V gene TRBV7-2; perhaps TRBD2 as D (7 bases). There are 14 residues in the CDR3. In germline, CDR1 is SGHTA, CDR2 FQGNSA. Deletions cut 5 bases from V and 6 bases from J, with 17 bases between. CDR3 loop: CTSSPGRGMAEQYF. The CDR3 nucleotides read TGTACCAGCAGCCCGGGGAGGGGGATGGCCGAGCAGTACTTC.